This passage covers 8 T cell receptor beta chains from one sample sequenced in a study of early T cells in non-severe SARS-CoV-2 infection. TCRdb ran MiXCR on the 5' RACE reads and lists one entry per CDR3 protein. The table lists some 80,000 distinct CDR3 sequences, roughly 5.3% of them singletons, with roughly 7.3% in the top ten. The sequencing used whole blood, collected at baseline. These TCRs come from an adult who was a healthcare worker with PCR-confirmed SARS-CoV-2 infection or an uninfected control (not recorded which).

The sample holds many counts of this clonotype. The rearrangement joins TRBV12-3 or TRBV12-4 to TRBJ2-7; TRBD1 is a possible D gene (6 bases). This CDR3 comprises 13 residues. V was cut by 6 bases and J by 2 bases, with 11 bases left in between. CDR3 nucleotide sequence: TGTGCCAGCAGATTCTCAGGGGCCTACGAGCAGTACTTC. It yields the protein CASRFSGAYEQYF.

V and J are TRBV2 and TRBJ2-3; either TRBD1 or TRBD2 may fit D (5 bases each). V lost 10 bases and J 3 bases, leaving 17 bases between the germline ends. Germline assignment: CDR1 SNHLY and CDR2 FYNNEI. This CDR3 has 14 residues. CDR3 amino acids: CATWLGESTDTQYF. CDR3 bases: TGTGCCACTTGGCTGGGGGAGTCAACAGATACGCAGTATTTT.

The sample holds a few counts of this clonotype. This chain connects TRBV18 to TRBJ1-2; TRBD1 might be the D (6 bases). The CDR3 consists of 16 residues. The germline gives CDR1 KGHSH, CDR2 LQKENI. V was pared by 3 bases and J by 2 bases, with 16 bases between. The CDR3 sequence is CASSPPGAAGNYGYTF. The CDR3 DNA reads TGTGCCAGCTCACCGCCGGGGGCTGCGGGAAACTATGGCTACACCTTC.

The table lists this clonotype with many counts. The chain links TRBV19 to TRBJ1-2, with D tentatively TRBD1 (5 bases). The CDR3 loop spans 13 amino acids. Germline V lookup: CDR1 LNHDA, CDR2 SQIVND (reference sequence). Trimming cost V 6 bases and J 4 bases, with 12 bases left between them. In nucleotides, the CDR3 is TGTGCCAGTAGCGTAGAGGGGACCTATGGCTACACCTTC. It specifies CASSVEGTYGYTF.

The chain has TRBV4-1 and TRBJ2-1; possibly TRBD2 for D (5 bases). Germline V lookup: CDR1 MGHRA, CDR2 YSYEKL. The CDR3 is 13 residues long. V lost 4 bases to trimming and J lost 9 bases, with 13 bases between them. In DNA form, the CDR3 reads TGCGCCAGCAGCCTCACGGGAAGGACTGAGCAGTTCTTC. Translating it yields CASSLTGRTEQFF.

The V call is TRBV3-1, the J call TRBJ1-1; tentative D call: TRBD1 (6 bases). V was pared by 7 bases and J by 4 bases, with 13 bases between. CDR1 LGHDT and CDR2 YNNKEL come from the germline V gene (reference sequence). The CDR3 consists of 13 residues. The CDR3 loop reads CASIKGGSTEAFF. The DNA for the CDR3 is TGTGCCAGCATCAAAGGGGGTTCCACTGAAGCTTTCTTT.

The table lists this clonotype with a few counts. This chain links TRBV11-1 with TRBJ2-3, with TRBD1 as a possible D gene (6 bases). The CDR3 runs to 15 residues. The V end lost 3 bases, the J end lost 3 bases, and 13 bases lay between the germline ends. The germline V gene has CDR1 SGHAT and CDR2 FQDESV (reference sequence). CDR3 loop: CASSFRGVQTDTQYF. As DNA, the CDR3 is TGTGCCAGCAGCTTCAGGGGAGTTCAAACAGATACGCAGTATTTT.

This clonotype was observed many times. The CDR3 loop is CASSYEGDREAFF. The CDR3 coding sequence is TGTGCCAGCAGTTACGAGGGGGACAGGGAAGCTTTCTTT. The rearrangement uses TRBV6-6 and TRBJ1-1; 8 bases line up with TRBD1. V lost 2 bases, J lost 8 bases, and 4 bases stayed unmatched. The CDR3 runs to 13 residues. The germline V gene has CDR1 MNHNY and CDR2 SVGAGI (reference sequence).